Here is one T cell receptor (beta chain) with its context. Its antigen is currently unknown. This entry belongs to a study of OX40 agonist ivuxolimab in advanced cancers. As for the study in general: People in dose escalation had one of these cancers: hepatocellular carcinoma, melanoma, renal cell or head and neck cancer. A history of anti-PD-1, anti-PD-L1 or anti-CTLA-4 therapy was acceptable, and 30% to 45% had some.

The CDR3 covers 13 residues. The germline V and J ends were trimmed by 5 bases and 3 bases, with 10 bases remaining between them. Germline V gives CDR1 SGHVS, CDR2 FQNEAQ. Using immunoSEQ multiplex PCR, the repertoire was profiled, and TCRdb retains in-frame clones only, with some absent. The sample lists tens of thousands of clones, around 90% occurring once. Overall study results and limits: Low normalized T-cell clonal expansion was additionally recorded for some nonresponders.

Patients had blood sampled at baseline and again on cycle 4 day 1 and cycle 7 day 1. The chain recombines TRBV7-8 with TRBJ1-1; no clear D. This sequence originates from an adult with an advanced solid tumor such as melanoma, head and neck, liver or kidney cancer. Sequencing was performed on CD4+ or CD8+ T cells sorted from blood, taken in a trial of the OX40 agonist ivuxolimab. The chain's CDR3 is CASSPQQDTEAFF. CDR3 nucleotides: TGTGCCAGCAGCCCACAGCAGGACACTGAAGCTTTCTTT.